This record concerns one T cell receptor beta chain sequence. Its specificity is not known. Germline-derived CDR1 and CDR2 are SGHKS and YYEKEE (reference sequence). CDR3 length equals 16 residues. cDNA libraries of TCR beta carried unique molecular identifiers. There were 1 to 10 million T cells, and around 460,000 cDNA molecules came from them. TCRdb ran MiXCR on the PCR reads and lists one entry per CDR3 protein. The table shows 600,000 to 750,000 distinct CDR3 sequences, with about 60% occurring only once. This sample stems from a study of post-analysis software for immune sequencing data. Overall study context: In terms of disease course, relapsing-remitting, secondary progressive and progressive-relapsing multiple sclerosis were included. Study observations and caveats: Controls had significantly higher normalized Chao1 diversity than multiple sclerosis patients. Strong same-batch co-clustering of samples appeared with F measure clustering. When patients were compared with controls, a handful of TRBV segments were more frequent, TRBV5-6, TRBV5-1 and TRBV20-1 among them.

What was sequenced was blood. The V gene is TRBV5-5, the J gene TRBJ2-7, with a tentative D call TRBD1 (6 bases). The J call is uncertain, as TRBJ2-5 better fits the DNA end. This sequence was found in a girl aged 2 to 9 with multiple sclerosis. The CDR3 DNA reads as TGTGCCAGCAGCTTGTCCCCACAGGGTCCTGTGGAGACCCAGTACTTC. Protein sequence: CASSLSPQGPVETQYF.